Each of the 25 T cell receptor beta chains below was sequenced from the same sample in a study of blood T cell repertoires in COVID-19. The protocol was immunoSEQ multiplex PCR, while the TCRdb copy is restricted to in-frame clones and leaves out a portion. Counted here are 300,000 to 350,000 clones, roughly 87% occurring once; the ten biggest clones make up around 9.9%. The source material was peripheral blood. The receptors originated from a man aged 25 to 45 with COVID-19, enrolled during active disease.

The V gene is TRBV6-5, the J gene TRBJ1-1; 9 bases line up with TRBD1. The length of the CDR3 is 15 residues. Unmatched junction bases numbered 4, after V lost 0 bases and J lost 5 bases. Germline-derived CDR1 and CDR2 are MNHEY and SVGAGI. The CDR3 nucleotides are TGTGCCAGCAGTTACTCGGGACAGGGCAAGACTGAAGCTTTCTTT. Protein product: CASSYSGQGKTEAFF.

The V gene is TRBV29-1, the J gene TRBJ1-2, with D unresolved. This CDR3 is 11 amino acids long. Germline CDR1 reads SQVTM; CDR2 reads ANQGSEA. The ends were cut back, 1 base at V and 4 bases at J, with 4 bases in the middle. This CDR3 reads CSVEGLYGYTF. As DNA, the CDR3 is TGCAGCGTTGAAGGGCTCTATGGCTACACCTTC.

The genes are TRBV18 and TRBJ2-7, with TRBD1 matching over 7 bases. V shed 2 bases, J shed 0 bases, and the junction held 7 bases outside the gene matches. Germline CDR1 is KGHSH and CDR2 is LQKENI. This CDR3 has 16 amino acids. CDR3 amino acids: CASSPKQGKSSYEQYF. DNA for the CDR3: TGTGCCAGCTCACCAAAACAGGGGAAAAGCTCCTACGAGCAGTACTTC. Supplemented by reference TRBV18 and TRBJ2-7, the full variable domain reads NAGVMQNPRHLVRRRGQEARLRCSPMKGHSHVYWYRQLPEEGLKFMVYLQKENIIDESGMPKERFSAEFPKEGPSILRIQQVVRGDSAAYFCASSPKQGKSSYEQYFGPGTRLTVT.

V usage is TRBV4-3 and J usage is TRBJ1-1, with TRBD1 matching 9 bases. The CDR3 sequence is 13 residues long. The germline V gene encodes CDR1 LGHNA and CDR2 YSLEER. After removal of 4 bases from V and 5 bases from J, the junction contained 2 bases not matched to a gene. This CDR3 is CASSLDRGTEAFF. The CDR3 DNA reads as TGCGCCAGCAGCCTAGACAGGGGGACTGAAGCTTTCTTT.

The chain employs TRBV6-4 and TRBJ1-6; 9 positions agree with TRBD1. J was trimmed by 3 bases and V by 4 bases; bases with no gene match: 10. Germline CDR1 reads MRHNA; CDR2 reads SNTAGT. This CDR3 spans 18 amino acids. The CDR3 here is CASSGNRGLYGYNSPLHF. The CDR3 nucleotides are TGTGCCAGCAGTGGGAACAGGGGGCTATACGGCTATAATTCACCCCTCCACTTT.

The chain has TRBV6-2 or TRBV6-3 and TRBJ2-1; TRBD2 agrees at 13 bases. V gave up 6 bases and J gave up 10 bases; unmatched junction bases: 12. This CDR3 is 16 amino acids long. Per germline, CDR1 MNHEY and CDR2 SVGEGT. In DNA form, the CDR3 reads TGTGCCAGCAGCTCATCACTAGCGGGAGGGAGGCGGGAGCAGTTCTTC. Protein: CASSSSLAGGRREQFF.

V is TRBV2 and J is TRBJ2-7; the match to TRBD2 covers 10 bases. The CDR3 covers 18 residues. Trimming at V came to 1 base and at J to 2 bases, leaving 11 bases not matched to a gene. Germline loops: CDR1 SNHLY, CDR2 FYNNEI. CDR3 sequence (DNA): TGTGCCAGCAGTGAAGGGCTAGCGGGAGTTACTGGAACCTACGAGCAGTACTTC. This sequence encodes CASSEGLAGVTGTYEQYF. The entire variable domain, with the rest obtained from reference TRBV2 and TRBJ2-7, is as follows: EPEVTQTPSHQVTQMGQEVILRCVPISNHLYFYWYRQILGQKVEFLVSFYNNEISEKSEIFDDQFSVERPDGSNFTLKIRSTKLEDSAMYFCASSEGLAGVTGTYEQYFGPGTRLTVT.

This sequence joins TRBV10-3 and TRBJ1-3; D is unclear. CDR3 size: 13 residues. Germline V gene sequence: CDR1 ENHRY, CDR2 SYGVKD. V was shortened by 8 bases and J by 1 base, with 9 bases between the two germline ends. CDR3 DNA sequence: TGTGCCATCTCGAGACATTCTGGAAACACCATATATTTT. Its translation is CAISRHSGNTIYF.

The V and J genes are TRBV7-2 and TRBJ1-1, with D perhaps matching TRBD1 (6 bases). Per germline, CDR1 SGHTA and CDR2 FQGNSA. V gave up 6 bases and J gave up 1 base, with 21 bases separating them. This CDR3 comprises 17 residues. As DNA, the CDR3 is TGTGCCAGCAGGAGCGGGGCACAGGGACTTGGGAACACTGAAGCTTTCTTT. Translating it yields CASRSGAQGLGNTEAFF.

The chain employs TRBV5-5 and TRBJ2-7; D uncertain. V was pared by 3 bases and J by 6 bases, with 22 bases between. The germline CDR1 and CDR2 sequences are SGHKS and YYEKEE (reference sequence). This CDR3 is built from 16 residues. CDR3 sequence: CASSYYVESRVFEQYF. CDR3 bases: TGTGCCAGCAGCTACTATGTCGAGTCCAGAGTTTTCGAGCAGTACTTC. The full variable domain, in which reference TRBV5-5 and TRBJ2-7 provide the parts outside the CDR3, is DAGVTQSPTHLIKTRGQQVTLRCSPISGHKSVSWYQQVLGQGPQFIFQYYEKEERGRGNFPDRFSARQFPNYSSELNVNALLLGDSALYLCASSYYVESRVFEQYFGPGTRLTVT.

The rearrangement uses TRBV5-1 and TRBJ2-1; TRBD1 aligns across 9 bases. The CDR3 sequence is 20 residues long. With 6 bases clipped from V and 9 bases from J, the junction kept 28 bases outside the gene matches. Germline V CDR1 and CDR2: SGHRS, YFSETQ. The CDR3 spells CASNPIRNDPRDREIFEQFF. The CDR3 DNA is TGCGCCAGCAACCCCATCAGAAACGACCCCCGGGACAGGGAGATATTTGAGCAGTTCTTC.

This sequence joins TRBV12-3 or TRBV12-4 and TRBJ2-7; the D is unclear. V lost 3 bases, J lost 7 bases, and 13 bases lay in between. The CDR3 extends over 13 amino acids. The CDR3 loop reads CASSFQALEEQYF. In DNA form, the CDR3 reads TGTGCCAGCAGTTTTCAGGCGCTCGAAGAGCAGTACTTC.

The chain uses TRBV4-3 and TRBJ2-5, with D tentatively TRBD1 (5 bases). The CDR3 is 15 amino acids. Germline lookup yields CDR1 LGHNA and CDR2 YSLEER. The V end was cut by 5 bases, the J end by 2 bases, with 15 bases between. CDR3 nucleotide sequence: TGCGCCAGCAGCACAAATGGGGCAGCACAAGAGACCCAGTACTTC. Amino acids: CASSTNGAAQETQYF.

V and J are TRBV24-1 and TRBJ2-1, with D maybe TRBD2 (7 bases). This CDR3 is 13 amino acids long. V was pared by 10 bases and J by 9 bases, with 18 bases between. Germline loops: CDR1 KGHDR, CDR2 SFDVKD. The CDR3 nucleotides are TGTGCCACGGGAGGAGGGGGGGCGGCTGAGCAGTTCTTC. It translates to CATGGGGAAEQFF.

The chain combines TRBV19 with TRBJ2-5, with TRBD1 identical over 7 bases. The CDR3 is made up of 15 amino acids. Germline lookup yields CDR1 LNHDA and CDR2 SQIVND (reference sequence). V shed 3 bases and J 2 bases; nucleotides not matched to a gene: 6. The CDR3 nucleotides are TGTGCCAGTAGTATTTCGAGACAGGGACAAGAGACCCAGTACTTC. Protein sequence: CASSISRQGQETQYF.

The chain has TRBV28 and TRBJ2-3, with D maybe TRBD1 (7 bases). V dropped 10 bases and J dropped 4 bases, with 18 bases sitting between them. This CDR3 has 14 residues. Germline V gene sequence: CDR1 MDHEN, CDR2 SYDVKM. The DNA for the CDR3 is TGTGCCACCTCCCGGGCAGGGGGGTCAGATACGCAGTATTTT. It codes for CATSRAGGSDTQYF.

The J gene is TRBJ2-1, the V gene TRBV4-2; 9 positions agree with TRBD2. The length of the CDR3 is 15 residues. Germline assignment: CDR1 LGHNA and CDR2 YNFKEQ. V was pared by 1 base and J by 6 bases, with 4 bases of the junction left unmatched. The CDR3 reads CASSQGISGSNEQFF. In DNA form, the CDR3 reads TGTGCCAGCAGCCAAGGAATTAGCGGGAGCAATGAGCAGTTCTTC.

The chain combines TRBV11-2 with TRBJ1-2; 8 bases fit TRBD1. The V gene's germline CDR1 is SGHAT and CDR2 FQNNGV. The CDR3 sequence is 15 residues long. V trimming: 6 bases; J trimming: 0 bases; junction bases outside the gene matches: 6. In DNA form, the CDR3 reads TGTGCCAGCAGGCAGACAGGGGCGACTAACTATGGCTACACCTTC. Amino acids: CASRQTGATNYGYTF.

The chain couples TRBV11-2 to TRBJ2-5; 7 bases align to TRBD1. The V gene end was trimmed by 5 bases and the J gene end by 7 bases; junction bases not matched to a gene: 7. The CDR3 has 13 amino acids. Germline V lookup: CDR1 SGHAT, CDR2 FQNNGV. CDR3 bases: TGTGCCAGCAGCCCACAGGCAGGGGGGACCCAGTACTTC. The encoded protein is CASSPQAGGTQYF.

This chain's CDR3 is CASSLGSGGPYNEQFF. CDR3 DNA: TGTGCCAGCAGCTTAGGAAGCGGGGGACCCTACAATGAGCAGTTCTTC. J is TRBJ2-1 and V is TRBV7-9, with 8 bases lining up with TRBD2. Germline CDR1 reads SEHNR; CDR2 reads FQNEAQ (reference sequence). With 1 base clipped from V and 2 bases from J, the junction kept 4 bases outside the gene matches. The CDR3 runs to 16 residues.

The rearrangement links TRBV30 to TRBJ1-5; D is perhaps TRBD1 (6 bases). Trimming shortened V by 0 bases and J by 0 bases, and 9 bases separated the two germline ends. Per the germline V gene, CDR1 is GTSNPN and CDR2 is SVGIG (reference sequence). The CDR3 loop spans 15 amino acids. DNA of the CDR3: TGTGCCTGGAGTGTACACAGGGCTAGCAATCAGCCCCAGCATTTT. This translates into CAWSVHRASNQPQHF.

The chain employs TRBV28 and TRBJ2-7, with TRBD2 identical over 12 bases. Trimming took 9 bases from V and 6 from J; bases not matched to a gene: 6. CDR1 MDHEN and CDR2 SYDVKM come from the germline V gene. There are 13 residues in the CDR3. This chain's CDR3 is CASRLAGVGEQYF. The CDR3, as DNA: TGTGCCAGTCGACTAGCGGGAGTCGGCGAGCAGTACTTC. Based on the CDR3 plus reference TRBV28 and TRBJ2-7, the full variable domain is DVKVTQSSRYLVKRTGEKVFLECVQDMDHENMFWYRQDPGLGLRLIYFSYDVKMKEKGDIPEGYSVSREKKERFSLILESASTNQTSMYLCASRLAGVGEQYFGPGTRLTVT.

The genes are TRBV28 and TRBJ2-7, with 8 bases lining up with TRBD1. Looked up from germline, CDR1 is MDHEN and CDR2 is SYDVKM. There are 14 residues in the CDR3. J gave up 4 bases and V 5 bases, and 7 bases lay outside the gene matches. CDR3 sequence (DNA): TGTGCCAGCAGTCTCGCGGACAGGGCATACGAGCAGTACTTC. Translated, it gives CASSLADRAYEQYF. The variable domain in full, with the rest retrieved from reference TRBV28 and TRBJ2-7, is DVKVTQSSRYLVKRTGEKVFLECVQDMDHENMFWYRQDPGLGLRLIYFSYDVKMKEKGDIPEGYSVSREKKERFSLILESASTNQTSMYLCASSLADRAYEQYFGPGTRLTVT.

J is TRBJ2-1 and V is TRBV28; D remains ambiguous. Trimming shortened V by 1 base and J by 3 bases, and 10 bases separated the two germline ends. This CDR3 contains 15 residues. Germline V lookup: CDR1 MDHEN, CDR2 SYDVKM. The CDR3 reads CASSLSLTYYNEQFF. The CDR3 coding sequence is TGTGCCAGCAGTTTATCCCTCACATACTACAATGAGCAGTTCTTC.

The chain joins TRBV18 to TRBJ1-5; D is perhaps TRBD1 (5 bases). Between the trimmed V and J ends, which lost 0 bases and 11 bases, there was a span of 11 bases. Germline lookup yields CDR1 KGHSH and CDR2 LQKENI. The CDR3 has 13 residues. The CDR3 sequence is CASSPPDSQSQHF. In nucleotides, the CDR3 is TGTGCCAGCTCACCACCTGACAGCCAGTCCCAGCATTTT. Based on the CDR3 plus reference TRBV18 and TRBJ1-5, the full variable domain is NAGVMQNPRHLVRRRGQEARLRCSPMKGHSHVYWYRQLPEEGLKFMVYLQKENIIDESGMPKERFSAEFPKEGPSILRIQQVVRGDSAAYFCASSPPDSQSQHFGDGTRLSIL.